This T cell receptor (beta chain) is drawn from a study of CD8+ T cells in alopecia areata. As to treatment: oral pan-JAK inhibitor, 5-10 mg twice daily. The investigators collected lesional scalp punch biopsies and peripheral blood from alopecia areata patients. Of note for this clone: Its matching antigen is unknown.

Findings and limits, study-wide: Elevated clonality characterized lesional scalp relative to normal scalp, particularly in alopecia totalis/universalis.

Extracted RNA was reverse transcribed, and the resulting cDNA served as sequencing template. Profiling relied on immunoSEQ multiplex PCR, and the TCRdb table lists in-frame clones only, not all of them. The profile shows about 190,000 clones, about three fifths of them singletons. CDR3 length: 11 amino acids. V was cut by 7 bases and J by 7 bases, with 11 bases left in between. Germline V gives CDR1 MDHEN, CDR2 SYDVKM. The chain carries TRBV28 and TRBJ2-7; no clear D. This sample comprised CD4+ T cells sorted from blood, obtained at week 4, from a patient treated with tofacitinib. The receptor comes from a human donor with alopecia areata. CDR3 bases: TGTGCCAGCACTATCAATGAGGAGCAGTACTTC. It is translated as CASTINEEQYF. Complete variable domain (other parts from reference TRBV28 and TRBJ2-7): DVKVTQSSRYLVKRTGEKVFLECVQDMDHENMFWYRQDPGLGLRLIYFSYDVKMKEKGDIPEGYSVSREKKERFSLILESASTNQTSMYLCASTINEEQYFGPGTRLTVT.